These 7 T cell receptor beta chains originate from one sample sequenced in a study of blood T cell repertoires in COVID-19. Using immunoSEQ multiplex PCR, the repertoire was profiled, and TCRdb retains in-frame clones only, with some absent. The sample carries approximately 500,000 clones, 70% to 90% recorded once. The sequenced material came from peripheral blood. These receptors were taken from a human donor in a cohort sampled during active COVID-19.

This clone has more than one count but fewer than ten. The chain recombines TRBV28 with TRBJ2-1, with D tentatively TRBD1 (6 bases). Germline V gene sequence: CDR1 MDHEN, CDR2 SYDVKM. The CDR3 runs 17 residues. Between the trimmed V and J ends, which lost 3 bases and 9 bases, there was a span of 24 bases. CDR3 bases: TGTGCCAGCAGTTTGGGGGCGGGCCCGACTACTGCGGTTGAGCAGTTCTTC. It encodes CASSLGAGPTTAVEQFF.

The rearrangement joins TRBV3-1 (or the pseudogene TRBV3-2) to TRBJ2-3, with D hard to call. CDR3 length equals 15 residues. Germline-derived CDR1 and CDR2 are LGHDT and YNNKEL (reference sequence). V lost 8 bases, J lost 1 base, and 16 bases lay in between. DNA of the CDR3: TGTGCCAGCCTTCTCACTTACTCGGGCACAGATACGCAGTATTTT. Its protein is CASLLTYSGTDTQYF.

The V call is TRBV19, the J call TRBJ1-3; D not resolved. V was clipped by 7 bases and J by 0 bases, with 13 bases between them. This CDR3 is built from 15 residues. Per the germline V gene, CDR1 is LNHDA and CDR2 is SQIVND (reference sequence). CDR3 region: CASTSRLFSGNTIYF. For the CDR3, the DNA is TGTGCCAGTACGTCTAGACTCTTCTCTGGAAACACCATATATTTT.

The rearrangement links TRBV3-1 (or the pseudogene TRBV3-2) to TRBJ1-1, with a weak D call TRBD1 (5 bases). CDR1 and CDR2 from the germline V gene are LGHDT and YNNKEL (reference sequence). The CDR3 length is 18 residues. Trimming left V 0 bases short and J 4 bases short, with 21 bases between. CDR3 DNA sequence: TGTGCCAGCAGCCAAGAAAGGGGTTGGGCCCGATCAACCACTGAAGCTTTCTTT. Protein: CASSQERGWARSTTEAFF.

This sequence joins TRBV2 and TRBJ1-6, with 7 bases fitting TRBD1. V trimming: 4 bases; J trimming: 7 bases; junction bases outside the gene matches: 7. The CDR3 totals 15 residues. Germline V gene data show CDR1 as SNHLY and CDR2 as FYNNEI. In DNA form, the CDR3 reads TGTGCCAGCAGTGCGCTGGGACAGCCAAATTCACCCCTCCACTTT. This translates into CASSALGQPNSPLHF.

The chain employs TRBV11-2 and TRBJ2-3; 7 bases are a match to TRBD2. The trim removed 2 bases at V and 4 bases at J, leaving 9 bases unmatched. This CDR3 has 16 amino acids. The germline V gene encodes CDR1 SGHAT and CDR2 FQNNGV. CDR3 sequence reads: CASSLLLARGADTQYF. Here the CDR3 DNA reads TGTGCCAGCAGCTTATTACTAGCTCGGGGGGCAGATACGCAGTATTTT.

The table lists this clone with a count of one. This sequence joins TRBV4-1 and TRBJ2-7; TRBD1 is a possible D gene (5 bases). The CDR3 runs to 13 residues. With 1 base removed from V and 4 bases from J, the gap between germline ends came to 8 bases. Germline CDR1 and CDR2: MGHRA and YSYEKL. CDR3 in DNA: TGCGCCAGCAGCCAAGGGGCAGGGTACGAGCAGTACTTC. Translating it yields CASSQGAGYEQYF.